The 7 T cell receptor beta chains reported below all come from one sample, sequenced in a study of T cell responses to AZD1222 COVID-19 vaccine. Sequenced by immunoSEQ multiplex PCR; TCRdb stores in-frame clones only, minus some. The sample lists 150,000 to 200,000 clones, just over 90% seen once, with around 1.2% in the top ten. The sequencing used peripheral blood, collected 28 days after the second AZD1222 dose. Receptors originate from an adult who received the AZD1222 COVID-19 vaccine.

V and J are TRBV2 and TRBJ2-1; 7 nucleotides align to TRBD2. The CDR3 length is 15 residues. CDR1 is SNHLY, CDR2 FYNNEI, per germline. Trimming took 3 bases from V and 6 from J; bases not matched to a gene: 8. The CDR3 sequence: CASSDWGGRGNEQFF. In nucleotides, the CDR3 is TGTGCCAGCAGTGACTGGGGGGGAAGGGGCAATGAGCAGTTCTTC.

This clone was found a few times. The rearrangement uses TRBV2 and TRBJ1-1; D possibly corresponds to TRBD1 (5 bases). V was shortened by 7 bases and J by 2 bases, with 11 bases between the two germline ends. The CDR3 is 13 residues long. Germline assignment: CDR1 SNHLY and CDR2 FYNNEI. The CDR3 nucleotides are TGTGCCAGCAAGCGCGACAGCAACACTGAAGCTTTCTTT. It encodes CASKRDSNTEAFF.

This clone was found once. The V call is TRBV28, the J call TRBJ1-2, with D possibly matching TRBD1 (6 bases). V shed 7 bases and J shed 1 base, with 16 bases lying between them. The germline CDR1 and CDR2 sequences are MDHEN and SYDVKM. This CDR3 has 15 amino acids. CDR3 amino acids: CASIPGGAFNYGYTF. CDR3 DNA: TGTGCCAGCATCCCCGGGGGGGCGTTTAACTATGGCTACACCTTC.

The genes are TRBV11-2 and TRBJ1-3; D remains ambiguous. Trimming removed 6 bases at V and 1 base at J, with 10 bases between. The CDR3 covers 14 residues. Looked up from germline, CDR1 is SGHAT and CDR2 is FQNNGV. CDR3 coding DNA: TGTGCCAGCAGGCAGCAGGTGTCTGGAAACACCATATATTTT. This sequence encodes CASRQQVSGNTIYF.

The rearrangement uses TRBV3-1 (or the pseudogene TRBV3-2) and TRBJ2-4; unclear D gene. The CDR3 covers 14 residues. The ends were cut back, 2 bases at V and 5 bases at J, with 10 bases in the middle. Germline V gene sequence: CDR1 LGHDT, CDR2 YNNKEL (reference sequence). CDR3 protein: CASSQPNSENIQYF. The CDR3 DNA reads TGTGCCAGCAGCCAACCGAACAGCGAAAACATTCAGTACTTC.

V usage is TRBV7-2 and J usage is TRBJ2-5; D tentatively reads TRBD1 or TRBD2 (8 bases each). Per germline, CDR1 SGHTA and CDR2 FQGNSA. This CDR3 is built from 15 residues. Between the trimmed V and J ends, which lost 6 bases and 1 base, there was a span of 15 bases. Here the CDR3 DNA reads TGTGCCAGCAGTCAGGGGGCGGGGGGCCAAGAGACCCAGTACTTC. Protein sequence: CASSQGAGGQETQYF.

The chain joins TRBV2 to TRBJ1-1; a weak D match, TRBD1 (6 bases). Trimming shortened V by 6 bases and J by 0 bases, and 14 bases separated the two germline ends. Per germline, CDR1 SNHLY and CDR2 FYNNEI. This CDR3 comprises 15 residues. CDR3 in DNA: TGTGCCAGCAGACTCCAGACAGGCATGAACACTGAAGCTTTCTTT. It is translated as CASRLQTGMNTEAFF. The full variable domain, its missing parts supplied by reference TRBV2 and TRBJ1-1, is EPEVTQTPSHQVTQMGQEVILRCVPISNHLYFYWYRQILGQKVEFLVSFYNNEISEKSEIFDDQFSVERPDGSNFTLKIRSTKLEDSAMYFCASRLQTGMNTEAFFGQGTRLTVV.